This T cell receptor beta chain was sequenced for a study of T cells in Graves' hyperthyroidism and ophthalmopathy. Whole-study results and caveats: In the analysis, a 13 V-J model separated ophthalmopathy from stable hyperthyroidism.

Authors of the study amplified TCR beta CDR3 regions from RNA transcripts. During a first-round RT-PCR of the TCR CDR3, the HTBI primer set was used. TCRdb re-analysed the multiplex PCR reads in MiXCR, keeping a single row per CDR3 protein. The data contain a few hundred thousand distinct CDR3 sequences, 40% to 50% of them singletons. Patients were excluded for uncontrolled infection, other autoimmune disease, pregnancy or lactation. The table lists this clonotype with a few counts. Its antigen is unidentified. Sequenced input: peripheral blood or thyroid tissue (not recorded which). The clonotype comes from an adult woman with Graves' disease, either hyperthyroidism or ophthalmopathy (not recorded which).

CDR3 residues: CATSRPGQGDNQPQHF. CDR3 in DNA: TGTGCCACCAGCAGGCCGGGACAGGGAGACAATCAGCCCCAGCATTTT. The chain is built from TRBV15 and TRBJ1-5; 9 positions agree with TRBD1. The V gene end was trimmed by 3 bases and the J gene end by 3 bases; junction bases not matched to a gene: 6. The CDR3 extends over 16 amino acids. Germline CDR1 LNHNV, CDR2 YYDKDF (reference sequence).